Here is one T cell receptor (beta chain) with its context. This receptor's antigen is unknown. Base qualities are missing; no much larger clone stands one base away. The immunoSEQ Assay, a bias-controlled multiplex PCR, was used to amplify TCRbeta CDR3 regions from genomic DNA. On the authors' methods: Within the assay, amplification of reference gene primers was used to estimate how many nucleated cells each sample contained. To quantify the absolute abundance of each unique TCRbeta CDR3 rearrangement, sequence reads were collapsed and filtered. For each sample, productive Simpson clonality was calculated as the square root of Simpson's diversity index over productive rearrangements. TCRdb carries this immuneACCESS record with in-frame sequences only. Its versions omit some clonotypes, under half of them owing to an unresolved V gene in the studies checked, with the rest unexplained. That table is the source of V, J and clone size, and D and trimming were worked out from the DNA. The sample data list a few hundred thousand clones, and roughly 86% of these were observed just once. The top ten clones comprise 1.3% of the sample.

In the prospective study, participants were about 18 to 100 years old, resided in about two dozen geographic areas of the United States, and were enrolled through a virtual design. Cohort assignment in the prospective study relied on participant-reported clinical history from a screening survey and a study questionnaire. ImmuneRACE Cohort 3 recovered participants were defined by two consecutive negative NP/OP PCR tests, healthcare professional clearance, or symptom resolution. Mobile phlebotomists in the prospective study collected whole blood, serum and a nasopharyngeal or oropharyngeal swab from every participant. Additional blood draws and questionnaires over an approximately 2-month period could optionally be provided by prospective study participants. Prospective study blood samples were shipped either frozen or at room temperature before DNA extraction. This entry comes from a study of blood T cell repertoires in COVID-19 (TCRdb year 2020). The study in broad terms: The collaborator samples originated in the United States, Italy and Spain and spanned the acute and convalescent phases of COVID-19. Samples were obtained from the ongoing ImmuneRACE study (first 160 participants) and from about 1,300 subjects provided by 6 global collaborators. HLA class I and class II types, where available, came from metadata supplied by the sample provider rather than from assay-based typing. The repertoires were released in a freely available public database meant as a resource for research on the immune response to SARS-CoV-2. Deeply sampled blood TCRbeta repertoires from subjects exposed to, actively infected with, or recovered from COVID-19 were included in the dataset. The prospective study material was composed of cDNA or gDNA derived from T cells, B-cell-depleted T cells, or PBMCs. A de-identified subject ID, COVID-19 status, age in years and sex were almost always included in the sample metadata.

The paper as a whole reports these results and caveats: The amount of clinical and demographic metadata varied by source and participant and was provided uncurated.

From its cysteine to its phenylalanine, the CDR3 spans 16 amino acids. Only CDR3 DNA remains: 48 bases, in frame from the first base. Sequences SGHVS (CDR1) and FQNEAQ (CDR2) are obtained from the germline V gene. V loses 1 base, J loses 1 base, and the germline ends lie 11 bases apart. Here the chain combines TRBV7-8 and TRBJ2-1, and possibly TRBD1, on 5 matching bases. Sample: PBMCs or T cells enriched from blood (not recorded which). The receptor was derived from a man aged 25-45 years who had recovered from COVID-19. The CDR3 sequence is CASSLVVGRSYNEQFF. The DNA is TGTGCCAGCAGCTTAGTAGTGGGGCGGTCCTACAATGAGCAGTTCTTC.